The 20 T cell receptor beta chains listed next were all sequenced from one sample in a study of cytomegalovirus exposure and HLA in healthy donors. Amplification used 60 Vbeta primers and 13 Jbeta primers. The protocol was immunoSEQ multiplex PCR, while the TCRdb copy is restricted to in-frame clones and leaves out a portion. The table has 120,000 to 150,000 clones, roughly four fifths seen once. What was sequenced was PBMCs. Every receptor here comes from a middle-aged woman in good health and CMV-seronegative.

This rearrangement joins TRBV4-2 to TRBJ2-5; 10 nucleotides line up with TRBD2. The J call may be wrong; the DNA end is better matched by TRBJ2-7. The CDR3 consists of 15 residues. CDR1 is LGHNA and CDR2 is YNFKEQ in the germline V gene. The DNA for the CDR3 is TGTGCCAGCAGCCAAGATTCTAGCGGGAGTTACGAGCAGTACTTC. Protein sequence: CASSQDSSGSYEQYF.

The genes are TRBV4-3 and TRBJ1-5; D is unresolved. The CDR3 is 15 residues long. Between the trimmed V and J ends, which lost 0 bases and 1 base, there was a span of 7 bases. Germline V gene data show CDR1 as LGHNA and CDR2 as YSLEER. The CDR3 protein is CASSQDAGSNQPQHF. In DNA, the CDR3 is TGCGCCAGCAGCCAAGATGCGGGGAGCAATCAGCCCCAGCATTTT.

The chain employs TRBV19 and TRBJ1-2; D gene uncertain. Trimming shortened V by 3 bases and J by 2 bases, and 10 bases separated the two germline ends. The CDR3 consists of 14 residues. Germline values: CDR1 LNHDA, CDR2 SQIVND (reference sequence). The CDR3 here is CASSISPPNYGYTF. The CDR3 DNA sequence: TGTGCCAGTAGTATTAGCCCCCCCAACTATGGCTACACCTTC. Based on the CDR3 plus reference TRBV19 and TRBJ1-2, the full variable domain is DGGITQSPKYLFRKEGQNVTLSCEQNLNHDAMYWYRQDPGQGLRLIYYSQIVNDFQKGDIAEGYSVSREKKESFPLTVTSAQKNPTAFYLCASSISPPNYGYTFGSGTRLTVV.

The table lists this clone with a count of one. The chain is built from TRBV5-1 and TRBJ2-1; maybe TRBD2 (5 bases). V shed 5 bases and J shed 0 bases, with 6 bases lying between them. Looked up from germline, CDR1 is SGHRS and CDR2 is YFSETQ. This CDR3 region has 13 residues. The CDR3 reads CASRGSSYNEQFF. The CDR3 DNA reads TGCGCCAGCAGAGGGAGCTCCTACAATGAGCAGTTCTTC.

This clone was seen only a few times. V gene TRBV28 combines with J gene TRBJ1-5, with a tentative D call TRBD1 (5 bases). V lost 4 bases and J 0 bases, leaving 7 bases between the germline ends. The CDR3 is made up of 14 amino acids. CDR1 and CDR2 (germline): MDHEN, SYDVKM. Written as DNA, the CDR3 is TGTGCCAGCAGTTGGGGGGGTAGCAATCAGCCCCAGCATTTT. Its protein product is CASSWGGSNQPQHF.

The chain couples TRBV10-3 to TRBJ2-1; D is perhaps TRBD2 (7 bases). Germline-derived CDR1 and CDR2 are ENHRY and SYGVKD. CDR3 length equals 17 residues. V lost 2 bases, J lost 5 bases, and 19 bases lay in between. This CDR3 reads CAISENTGRVVDNEQFF. In nucleotides, the CDR3 is TGTGCCATCAGTGAGAATACAGGGAGGGTGGTCGACAATGAGCAGTTCTTC.

The rearrangement links TRBV4-3 to TRBJ2-5; D call uncertain. CDR3 length: 13 residues. Germline V lookup: CDR1 LGHNA, CDR2 YSLEER. V gave up 0 bases and J gave up 4 bases, with 6 bases separating them. This CDR3 reads CASSQEYRETQYF. CDR3 nucleotides: TGCGCCAGCAGCCAAGAGTATCGAGAGACCCAGTACTTC.

The gene calls are TRBV28 and TRBJ2-2, with 7 bases identical to TRBD1. Germline V gene lookup returns CDR1 MDHEN and CDR2 SYDVKM. The V and J ends lost 8 bases and 7 bases, in that order; junction bases with no gene match: 10. CDR3 length: 14 residues. The CDR3 nucleotides read TGTGCCAGCTATCCGAGACAGGGTAACGGGGAGCTGTTTTTT. Translating it yields CASYPRQGNGELFF.

In its sample, this clone was seen once. The chain joins TRBV21-1 to TRBJ1-3; the table calls TRBD1, which could not be checked here. TRBV21-1 has pseudogene status. This CDR3 is 21 amino acids long. CDR3 loop: CASSKARVLDRVKITGDTIYF. CDR3 bases: TGTGCCAGCAGCAAAGCGAGGGTCTTGGACAGGGTCAAAATAACTGGAGACACCATATATTTT.

The chain uses TRBV21-1 and TRBJ2-5; the D segment call TRBD1 is taken from the table without a DNA check. TRBV21-1 is noted as a pseudogene. CDR3 length equals 17 residues. For the CDR3, the DNA is TGTGCCAGCATAGCCCTAGGGACAGGGGGCGCTTCAGAGACCCAGTACTTC. It translates to CASIALGTGGASETQYF.

V usage is TRBV7-2 and J usage is TRBJ1-2, with a weak D call TRBD1 (5 bases). The CDR3 sequence is 13 residues long. CDR1 and CDR2 (germline): SGHTA, FQGNSA. V lost 4 bases to trimming and J lost 4 bases, with 10 bases between them. Here the CDR3 reads CASSSPGPYGYTF. The CDR3, as DNA: TGTGCCAGCAGCTCCCCAGGGCCCTATGGCTACACCTTC.

The chain couples TRBV6-5 to TRBJ1-5; D might be TRBD1 (5 bases). Germline V gene data show CDR1 as MNHEY and CDR2 as SVGAGI. The CDR3 contains 15 residues. Trimming pared 2 bases from V and 1 base from J, leaving 9 bases between. The CDR3 region is CASSYGAGSNQPQHF. CDR3 DNA sequence: TGTGCCAGCAGTTACGGGGCAGGAAGCAATCAGCCCCAGCATTTT.

The CDR3 here is CASSREGAGGKNEQYF. The CDR3 DNA sequence: TGCGCCAGCAGCCGAGAGGGGGCGGGAGGGAAGAACGAGCAGTACTTC. The V gene is TRBV5-1, the J gene TRBJ2-5; 9 bases are a match to TRBD2. TRBJ2-7 matches the DNA end more closely, so the J call is doubtful. Germline loops: CDR1 SGHRS, CDR2 YFSETQ. The length of the CDR3 is 16 residues.

This chain links TRBV19 with TRBJ1-6; TRBD1 might be the D (5 bases). This CDR3 region has 14 residues. Per germline, CDR1 LNHDA and CDR2 SQIVND (reference sequence). V was shortened by 3 bases and J by 9 bases, with 12 bases between the two germline ends. The CDR3 DNA reads TGTGCCAGTAGTATTTCCCAGGGAGGTTCACCCCTCCACTTT. This codes for CASSISQGGSPLHF.

The sample holds one count of this clone. The gene calls are TRBV2 and TRBJ2-7; tentatively, D is TRBD2 (6 bases). This CDR3 is 14 amino acids long. Germline V gene lookup returns CDR1 SNHLY and CDR2 FYNNEI. V was shortened by 8 bases and J by 5 bases, with 19 bases between the two germline ends. CDR3 sequence (DNA): TGTGCCAGCGGAGGGTGGGAGCGGAGCGACGAGCAGTACTTC. Translating it yields CASGGWERSDEQYF.

In DNA, the CDR3 is TGTGCCTGGAGTGTTAGGACTAGCGGGTCTATAAGCTCCTACAATGAGCAGTTCTTC. Amino acid sequence: CAWSVRTSGSISSYNEQFF. The J gene is TRBJ2-1, the V gene TRBV30; 11 nucleotides line up with TRBD2. Trimming took 0 bases from V and 0 from J; bases not matched to a gene: 10. Per germline, CDR1 GTSNPN and CDR2 SVGIG (reference sequence). The CDR3 has 19 amino acids. Based on the CDR3 plus reference TRBV30 and TRBJ2-1, the full variable domain is SQTIHQWPATLVQPVGSPLSLECTVEGTSNPNLYWYRQAAGRGLQLLFYSVGIGQISSEVPQNLSASRPQDRQFILSSKKLLLSDSGFYLCAWSVRTSGSISSYNEQFFGPGTRLTVL.

This chain's CDR3 is CASSPSYGSYNEQFF. The CDR3, as DNA: TGTGCCAGCTCACCCTCGTACGGCTCCTACAATGAGCAGTTCTTC. This rearrangement joins TRBV18 to TRBJ2-1; D not certain. The CDR3 contains 15 residues. CDR1 KGHSH and CDR2 LQKENI come from the germline V gene. Trimming took 3 bases from V and 0 from J, leaving 9 bases between them.

The chain joins TRBV5-1 to TRBJ2-3; 11 bases align to TRBD2. CDR1 and CDR2 (germline): SGHRS, YFSETQ. The CDR3 covers 16 residues. The ends lost 0 bases at V and 10 bases at J; junction bases unmatched: 10. The CDR3 is CASSLESSGRSRSQYF. CDR3 DNA: TGCGCCAGCAGCTTGGAATCTAGCGGGAGGTCCCGATCGCAGTATTTT.

This chain uses TRBV4-2 with TRBJ2-7; 9 bases are shared with TRBD2. V trimming: 3 bases; J trimming: 2 bases; junction bases outside the gene matches: 8. CDR1 is LGHNA and CDR2 is YNFKEQ in the germline V gene. The CDR3 loop spans 16 amino acids. CDR3 in amino acids: CASSQSASGTTYEQYF. As DNA, the CDR3 is TGTGCCAGCAGCCAGTCTGCTAGCGGGACTACCTACGAGCAGTACTTC.

This clone showed up just once. The genes are TRBV5-1 and TRBJ1-5, with D perhaps matching TRBD1 (5 bases). Germline-derived CDR1 and CDR2 are SGHRS and YFSETQ. The CDR3 contains 14 residues. Trimming cost V 1 base and J 4 bases, with 9 bases left between them. CDR3 in DNA: TGCGCCAGCAGCTTGTTTCCAGGGAATCAGCCCCAGCATTTT. Protein product: CASSLFPGNQPQHF.